This entry is about one TCR beta chain. V lost 4 bases, J lost 10 bases, and 2 bases stayed unmatched. The germline CDR1 and CDR2 sequences are MNHEY and SVGEGT. The CDR3 has 11 residues. Authors' analysis steps: It was from reference gene primer amplification that nucleated cell counts were estimated. Only in-frame clones appear in the TCRdb table, and some are missing; sequencing was by immunoSEQ multiplex PCR. V, J and clone size reflect that table, while D and trimming were determined from the DNA. The profile shows more than 50,000 clones, approximately 85% of them singletons. These data come from a study of blood T cell repertoires in COVID-19.

This sequence originates from a human donor in a cohort sampled during active COVID-19. Sequencing was carried out using peripheral blood. The rearrangement joins TRBV6-2 or TRBV6-3 to TRBJ2-3, with TRBD1 matching over 7 bases. The chain's CDR3 is CASSSGGPQYF. The CDR3 bases are TGTGCCAGCAGTTCAGGGGGACCGCAGTATTTT.